Below are 25 T cell receptor beta chains sequenced from a single sample in a study of blood T cell repertoires in COVID-19. Clones were read by immunoSEQ multiplex PCR, and TCRdb kept only the in-frame ones, dropping some. In the table there are around 80,000 clones, more than 75% of which are singletons. The material sequenced was peripheral blood. These TCRs come from a woman of 80 years or more with active or convalescent COVID-19.

V is TRBV7-9 and J is TRBJ2-3; possibly TRBD2 for D (6 bases). V lost 1 base and J 6 bases, leaving 11 bases between the germline ends. This CDR3 has 14 amino acids. Germline V gene sequence: CDR1 SEHNR, CDR2 FQNEAQ (reference sequence). CDR3 bases: TGTGCCAGCAGCTTAGGTGCGGGGTGGGATACGCAGTATTTT. Amino acids: CASSLGAGWDTQYF. Filled out from reference TRBV7-9 and TRBJ2-3, the complete variable domain reads DTGVSQNPRHKITKRGQNVTFRCDPISEHNRLYWYRQTLGQGPEFLTYFQNEAQLEKSRLLSDRFSAERPKGSFSTLEIQRTEQGDSAMYLCASSLGAGWDTQYFGPGTRLTVL.

The rearrangement joins TRBV7-9 to TRBJ1-2, with 9 bases matching TRBD1. J was trimmed by 2 bases and V by 3 bases; bases with no gene match: 1. Germline V lookup: CDR1 SEHNR, CDR2 FQNEAQ (reference sequence). This CDR3 is built from 14 residues. The chain's CDR3 is CASSFGTGNYGYTF. In DNA, the CDR3 is TGTGCCAGCAGCTTCGGGACAGGGAACTATGGCTACACCTTC.

Here the CDR3 DNA reads TGTGCCAGCAGCTTAACAGGCACCGGGGAGCTGTTTTTT. Protein product: CASSLTGTGELFF. The chain carries TRBV7-2 and TRBJ2-2, with D tentatively TRBD1 (5 bases). V lost 2 bases to trimming and J lost 4 bases, with 5 bases between them. This CDR3 contains 13 residues. CDR1 SGHTA and CDR2 FQGNSA come from the germline V gene.

This clone was seen more than once but under ten times. The chain combines TRBV4-2 with TRBJ1-1, with 7 bases matching TRBD1. Germline V gene lookup returns CDR1 LGHNA and CDR2 YNFKEQ. V shed 6 bases and J 4 bases; nucleotides not matched to a gene: 2. The CDR3 consists of 12 residues. The CDR3 region has the DNA TGTGCCAGCAGGGACAGGAGCACTGAAGCTTTCTTT. It yields the protein CASRDRSTEAFF.

CDR3 sequence: CASSTRQGLETQYF. The CDR3 bases are TGTGCCAGTAGTACCCGACAGGGTTTGGAGACCCAGTACTTC. The genes are TRBV19 and TRBJ2-5, with TRBD1 identical over 7 bases. V was pared by 4 bases and J by 5 bases, with 7 bases of the junction left unmatched. CDR1 and CDR2 from the germline V gene are LNHDA and SQIVND (reference sequence). CDR3 length: 14 residues.

This clone was picked up a small number of times. The chain couples TRBV4-3 to TRBJ1-2, with D tentatively TRBD1 (6 bases). Germline V gives CDR1 LGHNA, CDR2 YSLEER. There are 13 residues in the CDR3. V was cut by 2 bases and J by 7 bases, with 11 bases left in between. As DNA, the CDR3 is TGCGCCAGCAGCCAAAGGGGGTCGCGTGGCTACACCTTC. Its protein is CASSQRGSRGYTF.

Only one count was recorded for this clone. The chain carries TRBV6-5 and TRBJ2-5, with TRBD1 identical over 7 bases. After removal of 6 bases from V and 1 base from J, the junction contained 2 bases not matched to a gene. The CDR3 has 13 amino acids. The germline gives CDR1 MNHEY, CDR2 SVGAGI. CDR3 loop: CASSWDSQETQYF. The CDR3, as DNA: TGTGCCAGCAGCTGGGACAGCCAAGAGACCCAGTACTTC.

This sequence joins TRBV6-6 and TRBJ1-1; 8 bases match TRBD1. The length of the CDR3 is 21 residues. The J segment lost 0 bases and the V segment lost 6 bases, leaving 24 bases of the junction unmatched. Germline values: CDR1 MNHNY, CDR2 SVGAGI (reference sequence). CDR3 nucleotide sequence: TGTGCCAGCAGCTCCACCCCTTACTTCGGGACAGGAGTATTCATGAACACTGAAGCTTTCTTT. Encoded protein: CASSSTPYFGTGVFMNTEAFF.

The chain combines TRBV6-6 with TRBJ1-5; TRBD1 matches 8 bases. Germline values: CDR1 MNHNY, CDR2 SVGAGI (reference sequence). The CDR3 spans 14 residues. The V segment lost 5 bases and the J segment 6 bases; nucleotides outside the gene matches: 6. CDR3 protein: CASSHGQGGQPQHF. DNA of the CDR3: TGTGCCAGCAGTCACGGACAGGGAGGTCAGCCCCAGCATTTT.

The chain couples TRBV7-2 to TRBJ2-7, with TRBD1 matching over 9 bases. V was clipped by 2 bases and J by 7 bases; unmatched bases: 12. Germline V gene sequence: CDR1 SGHTA, CDR2 FQGNSA. CDR3 length equals 16 residues. CDR3 sequence: CASSLFGTGNSGEQYF. The CDR3 DNA is TGTGCCAGCAGCTTATTCGGGACAGGGAATTCGGGGGAGCAGTACTTC.

CDR3 region: CASSWAGGNYGYTF. Here the CDR3 DNA reads TGTGCCAGCAGCTGGGCCGGGGGTAACTATGGCTACACCTTC. The chain links TRBV5-6 to TRBJ1-2, with a possible D match to TRBD1 (5 bases). This CDR3 spans 14 amino acids. The V gene's germline CDR1 is SGHDT and CDR2 YYEEEE. V lost 3 bases to trimming and J lost 1 base, with 10 bases between them.

This clone was counted between two and nine times. V usage is TRBV29-1 and J usage is TRBJ2-1; 14 bases match TRBD2. The junction had 6 bases not matched to a gene; V was cut back by 6 bases and J by 8 bases. The CDR3 spans 14 residues. CDR1 and CDR2 from the germline V gene are SQVTM and ANQGSEA. The CDR3 is CSVGTSGGLDEQFF. The CDR3 DNA reads as TGCAGCGTAGGGACTAGCGGGGGACTGGATGAGCAGTTCTTC.

This clone turned up a few times. The gene calls are TRBV9 and TRBJ1-4; D perhaps matches TRBD1 (5 bases). Germline V lookup: CDR1 SGDLS, CDR2 YYNGEE. Trimming pared 3 bases from V and 3 bases from J, leaving 9 bases between. This CDR3 contains 14 residues. The DNA for the CDR3 is TGTGCCAGCAGCGGCGGACAATCTAATGAAAAACTGTTTTTT. Encoded protein: CASSGGQSNEKLFF.

The rearrangement joins TRBV11-1 to TRBJ1-1; a weak D match, TRBD1 (6 bases). Trimming removed 5 bases from V and 7 bases from J, with 11 bases in between. Germline loops: CDR1 SGHAT, CDR2 FQDESV (reference sequence). The CDR3 runs to 12 residues. The CDR3 DNA reads as TGTGCCAGCAGCCCTCACAGGGATGAAGCTTTCTTT. Its translation: CASSPHRDEAFF.

CDR3 protein: CASSPGRDRDTGELFF. The CDR3 nucleotides are TGTGCCAGCAGCCCGGGCCGGGACAGGGACACCGGGGAGCTGTTTTTT. The V call is TRBV5-4, the J call TRBJ2-2, with TRBD1 matching 9 bases. This CDR3 is built from 16 residues. The V segment lost 4 bases and the J segment 3 bases; nucleotides outside the gene matches: 7. Germline V gives CDR1 SGHNT, CDR2 YYREEE (reference sequence). Supplemented by reference TRBV5-4 and TRBJ2-2, the full variable domain reads ETGVTQSPTHLIKTRGQQVTLRCSSQSGHNTVSWYQQALGQGPQFIFQYYREEENGRGNFPPRFSGLQFPNYSSELNVNALELDDSALYLCASSPGRDRDTGELFFGEGSRLTVL.

The table lists this clone with a count of one. The rearrangement uses TRBV30 and TRBJ1-2; TRBD1 agrees at 8 bases. In germline, CDR1 is GTSNPN, CDR2 SVGIG (reference sequence). V lost 5 bases and J lost 8; bases outside the gene matches: 4. The CDR3 loop spans 11 amino acids. CDR3 amino acids: CAWGQGGGYTF. As DNA, the CDR3 is TGTGCCTGGGGACAGGGAGGCGGCTACACCTTC.

The J gene is TRBJ2-7, the V gene TRBV4-1; 8 positions match TRBD1. The length of the CDR3 is 17 residues. Germline V lookup: CDR1 MGHRA, CDR2 YSYEKL. V trimming: 3 bases; J trimming: 4 bases; junction bases outside the gene matches: 14. CDR3 amino acids: CASSHTVPRRDRYEQYF. The CDR3 DNA follows: TGCGCCAGCAGCCACACGGTACCGCGCCGGGACAGGTACGAGCAGTACTTC.

This chain connects TRBV27 to TRBJ1-2, with D possibly matching TRBD1 (6 bases). CDR1 MNHEY and CDR2 SMNVEV come from the germline V gene (reference sequence). The germline V and J ends were trimmed by 0 bases and 7 bases, with 15 bases remaining between them. This CDR3 spans 15 amino acids. The CDR3 is CASSLSGTMGTGYTF. For the CDR3, the DNA is TGTGCCAGCAGTTTATCGGGGACAATGGGGACTGGCTACACCTTC.

The chain uses TRBV6-5 and TRBJ1-1, with 7 bases lining up with TRBD1. J was trimmed by 6 bases and V by 6 bases; bases with no gene match: 10. This CDR3 spans 14 amino acids. Germline-derived CDR1 and CDR2 are MNHEY and SVGAGI. The chain's CDR3 is CASRNRQGVSEAFF. In DNA, the CDR3 is TGTGCCAGCAGAAACCGACAGGGTGTATCTGAAGCTTTCTTT.

The chain joins TRBV9 to TRBJ1-2, with D unresolved. Per germline, CDR1 SGDLS and CDR2 YYNGEE. The CDR3 is 15 amino acids. V was pared by 2 bases and J by 4 bases, with 15 bases between. The CDR3, as DNA: TGTGCCAGCAGCGTCATGGAGAGCTCTCTCTATGGCTACACCTTC. Amino acid sequence: CASSVMESSLYGYTF.

This clone turned up a few times. V usage is TRBV19 and J usage is TRBJ1-5, with D perhaps matching TRBD1 (6 bases). The length of the CDR3 is 16 residues. Germline CDR1 and CDR2: LNHDA and SQIVND (reference sequence). Trimming stripped 3 bases from V and 7 bases from J, with 19 bases between. CDR3 nucleotides: TGTGCCAGTAGTATTCCCGGGAGGGGGGCCAGACAGCCCCAGCATTTT. This encodes CASSIPGRGARQPQHF.

V usage is TRBV7-2 and J usage is TRBJ2-2; D not certain. CDR1 is SGHTA and CDR2 is FQGNSA in the germline V gene. The CDR3 runs 14 residues. Trimming stripped 2 bases from V and 1 base from J, with 5 bases between. CDR3 in amino acids: CASSLKRNTGELFF. The CDR3, as DNA: TGTGCCAGCAGCTTAAAGAGGAACACCGGGGAGCTGTTTTTT.

The chain is built from TRBV2 and TRBJ2-3; 9 bases are shared with TRBD2. The germline V gene has CDR1 SNHLY and CDR2 FYNNEI. Trimming took 9 bases from V and 2 from J; bases not matched to a gene: 6. The CDR3 is 14 amino acids. The DNA of the CDR3 is TGTGCCAGAAGCGGGGGGTTACTCACAGATACGCAGTATTTT. This encodes CARSGGLLTDTQYF.

J is TRBJ1-4 and V is TRBV4-1; TRBD1 agrees at 7 bases. CDR3 length: 16 amino acids. J was trimmed by 5 bases and V by 0 bases; bases with no gene match: 6. Germline CDR1 reads MGHRA; CDR2 reads YSYEKL. CDR3 nucleotides: TGCGCCAGCAGCCAAGAGGGACAGCGCTCGAATGAAAAACTGTTTTTT. Encoded protein: CASSQEGQRSNEKLFF.

The gene calls are TRBV6-5 and TRBJ2-2; 9 nucleotides align to TRBD1. Germline V gene lookup returns CDR1 MNHEY and CDR2 SVGAGI. J lost 3 bases, V lost 2 bases, and 4 bases had no gene match. This CDR3 has 16 residues. The CDR3 spells CASSYGGQGHTGELFF. CDR3 bases: TGTGCCAGCAGTTACGGGGGACAGGGTCACACCGGGGAGCTGTTTTTT.